Detailed here is one T cell receptor (beta chain). As yet, its antigen is unknown. The sample belongs to a study of cytomegalovirus exposure and HLA in healthy donors. The V gene lost 2 bases and the J gene lost 5 bases, with 14 bases spanning the gap. Germline V gene data show CDR1 as MNHEY and CDR2 as SMNVEV (reference sequence). This CDR3 is 15 amino acids long. Study-wide points: TCR beta chains numbering more than 150 were designated cytomegalovirus-associated. Reported performance of the classifier showed diagnosis of cytomegalovirus status with high specificity and sensitivity. Under in vitro conditions, a few CMV-associated chains were confirmed as specific for CMV antigens.

The method was immunoSEQ multiplex PCR; TCRdb's version includes in-frame clones alone and lacks a portion of them. Here the sample spans more than 250,000 clones, roughly 91% being singletons. This TCR was sampled from a woman under 40 in good health and CMV-seronegative. J is TRBJ2-3 and V is TRBV27, with D possibly TRBD2 on 6 matching bases. Sequenced material: PBMCs. The CDR3, as DNA: TGTGCCAGCAGTTTAAGGACAAGGGGAGGAGATACGCAGTATTTT. This codes for CASSLRTRGGDTQYF.